This T cell receptor (beta chain) is from a study of T-cell memory formation after mild COVID-19. Study context: Largely donor-specific sequence clusters came from a couple of donors.

General study findings and limits: Clones shrinking from day 15 to 85 showed even CD4/CD8 mixes; later expanders tilted CD4+.

In regard to this clonotype: The antigen remains undetermined.

CDR3 length: 15 amino acids. The ends were cut back, 0 bases at V and 7 bases at J, with 15 bases in the middle. Germline loops: CDR1 MNHEY, CDR2 SVGAGI. TCRdb recomputed calls from the 5' RACE reads with MiXCR, one row per CDR3 protein. This repertoire shows roughly 340,000 distinct CDR3 sequences, about a sixth found once; its top ten account for around 24%. The sequenced sample was PBMCs or a T cell subset sorted from them (not recorded which). The chain has TRBV6-5 and TRBJ1-2, with D unclear. This clonotype was obtained from a man between 18 and 35 years old who had mild COVID-19 (a few samples of this study predate the infection). Cell type and time point are not known. The CDR3 loop is CASSYSRSRGGGYTF. The CDR3 nucleotides read TGTGCCAGCAGTTACTCCAGGTCGCGGGGAGGTGGCTACACCTTC.